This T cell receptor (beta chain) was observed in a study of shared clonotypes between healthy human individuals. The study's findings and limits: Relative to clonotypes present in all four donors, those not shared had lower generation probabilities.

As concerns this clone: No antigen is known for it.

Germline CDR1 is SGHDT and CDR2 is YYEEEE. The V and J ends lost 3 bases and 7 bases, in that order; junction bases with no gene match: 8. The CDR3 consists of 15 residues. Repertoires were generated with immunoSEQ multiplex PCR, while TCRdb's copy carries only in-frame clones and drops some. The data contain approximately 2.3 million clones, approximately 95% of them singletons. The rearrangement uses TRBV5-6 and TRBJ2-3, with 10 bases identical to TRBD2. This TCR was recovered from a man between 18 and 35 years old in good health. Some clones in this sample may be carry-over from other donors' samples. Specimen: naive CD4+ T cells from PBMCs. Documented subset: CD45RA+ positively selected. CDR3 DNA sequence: TGTGCCAGCAGCTCGCCTAGCGGGAGAATAAATACGCAGTATTTT. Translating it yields CASSSPSGRINTQYF. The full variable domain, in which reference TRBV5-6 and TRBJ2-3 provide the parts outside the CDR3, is DAGVTQSPTHLIKTRGQQVTLRCSPKSGHDTVSWYQQALGQGPQFIFQYYEEEERQRGNFPDRFSGHQFPNYSSELNVNALLLGDSALYLCASSSPSGRINTQYFGPGTRLTVL.